A single T cell receptor (beta chain) is shown here with its context. No antigen is known for it. The authors prepared UMI-labeled TRB cDNA libraries by 5' RACE. TCRdb re-analyzed the 5' RACE reads; it lists each CDR3 protein once, without DNA. The sample table includes 84,000 or so distinct CDR3 sequences. This CDR3 contains 14 residues. Looked up from germline, CDR1 is MNHEY and CDR2 is SVGAGI. This sample was taken from a study of CXCR3-negative and CXCR3-positive naive CD8 T cells. General study points: With surface CD5 comparable between naive subsets, TCR strength was estimated using properties derived from the TRB CDR3. Memory CD8+ cells showed much lower diversity, while both naive subsets displayed comparably high diversity.

The clonotype originates from a human donor in good health. Some clones in this sample may be carry-over from other donors' samples. The genes are TRBV6-5 and TRBJ1-1; the TCRdb call, TRBD1, lacks DNA for checking. Material: naive CXCR3- CD8+ T cells from blood. Stated subset: CD45RO-CCR7+CD27+CD95- naive CD8+ T cells lacking CXCR3 (TNR3-). CDR3 amino acids: CASSYSQGRTEAFF.